The clone carrying this T cell receptor (beta chain) was found a few times. The data originate from a study of blood T cell repertoires in COVID-19. Participants were aged roughly 18 to 100 years from approximately 23 US areas. The CDR3 is 15 amino acids. With 0 bases removed from V and 8 bases from J, the gap between germline ends came to 13 bases. Germline CDR1 reads WNHNN; CDR2 reads SYGVQD (reference sequence). Clones were read by immunoSEQ multiplex PCR, and TCRdb kept only the in-frame ones, dropping some. The data show some 240,000 clones, about 86% seen once. Sequenced input: PBMCs or T cells enriched from blood (not recorded which). The source is a man aged 25-45 years with acute COVID-19. The chain joins TRBV10-1 to TRBJ1-4; no firm D call. The DNA for the CDR3 is TGCGCCAGCAGTGAGTCAGGTTCGGAGGGCGAAAAACTGTTTTTT. It codes for CASSESGSEGEKLFF.